A selection of T cell receptor beta chains follows, all from one sample in a study of T cells in Graves' hyperthyroidism and ophthalmopathy. TCRdb used MiXCR to reprocess the multiplex PCR reads, holding one entry per CDR3 protein. The sample yields fewer than 900,000 distinct CDR3 sequences, 18% seen once. The sample comprised blood. These receptors came from a woman between 45 and 60 years old with Graves' hyperthyroidism that later progressed to Graves' ophthalmopathy. The CDR3 runs from the conserved cysteine through the conserved F or W.

J gene | V gene | CDR3 protein
TRBJ2-7 | TRBV20-1 | CSAEIAGGSYEQYF
TRBJ1-2 | TRBV5-1 | CASSTLIGGDGYGYTF
TRBJ2-1 | TRBV6-1 | CAGSELGNYNEQFF
TRBJ2-3 | TRBV9 | CASSGEGSTDTQYF
TRBJ1-6 | TRBV12-3/TRBV12-4 | CASSSRGQGYSPLHF
TRBJ1-4 | TRBV2 | CASSGGLTNEKLFF
TRBJ1-4 | TRBV4-1 | CASSQEGRRFEKLFF
TRBJ2-7 | TRBV20-1 | CSAGRVYYEQYF
TRBJ2-2 | TRBV20-1 | CSARLGGRNTGELFF
TRBJ1-4 | TRBV14 | CASSQELTGLGEKLFF
TRBJ1-2 | TRBV7-9 | CASSLSDYGYTF
TRBJ2-3 | TRBV20-1 | CSARKGRATDTQYF
TRBJ2-1 | TRBV20-1 | CSISSGGTEEQFF
TRBJ1-1 | TRBV5-1 | CASSFSRGQGGTEAFF
TRBJ1-5 | TRBV5-8 | CASSFDSKNSNQPQHF
TRBJ2-3 | TRBV5-1 | CASSLAEVRTDTQYF
TRBJ1-2 | TRBV7-9 | CASSRTRDARGGYTF
TRBJ2-3 | TRBV9 | CASSFRTGRVGTDTQYF
TRBJ2-5 | TRBV12-3/TRBV12-4 | CASSPNRGLETQYF
TRBJ2-3 | TRBV5-5 | CASRDSEMRGLTDTQYF
TRBJ2-1 | TRBV6-2/TRBV6-3 | CASTVDQSEGDEQFF
TRBJ1-6 | TRBV2 | CASSADASPLHF
TRBJ1-2 | TRBV5-1 | CARGATGKLYDYGYTF
TRBJ2-3 | TRBV20-1 | CSAREPRNRAATDTQYF
TRBJ2-3 | TRBV7-9 | CASSFRPLTSTDTQYF
TRBJ2-1 | TRBV29-1 | CSFGQGLLDEQFF
TRBJ2-1 | TRBV5-1 | CASSLAANYNEQFF
TRBJ2-2 | TRBV7-9 | CASSPPDAGLVATGELFF
TRBJ1-5 | TRBV4-1 | CASSPIASNQPQHF
TRBJ2-7 | TRBV18 | CASSLPGLASYEQYF
TRBJ2-3 | TRBV10-3 | CATENTDTQYF
TRBJ1-5 | TRBV7-8 | CASSLERGSQPQHF
TRBJ2-2 | TRBV9 | CASSVVRGFTGELFF
TRBJ1-4 | TRBV5-1 | CASRLQGGSNEKLFF
TRBJ2-1 | TRBV6-6 | CASSYAPGLGNEQFF
TRBJ2-2 | TRBV7-9 | CASSQIRGTGELFF
TRBJ1-5 | TRBV27 | CASSMLGGGQPQHF
TRBJ2-1 | TRBV28 | CASSLSLIRERFYNEQFF
TRBJ2-1 | TRBV12-3/TRBV12-4 | CASSPWDRGSYNEQFF
TRBJ2-7 | TRBV5-1 | CASRTGTGDSYEQYF